The table lists the clone carrying this TCR beta chain with a few counts. This CDR3 spans 13 amino acids. Between the trimmed V and J ends, which lost 5 bases and 3 bases, there was a span of 8 bases. The germline CDR1 and CDR2 sequences are SEHNR and FQNEAQ (reference sequence). This sample was included in a study of blood T cell repertoires in COVID-19. Study summary: COVID-19 samples collected from the United States, Italy and Spain covered acute and convalescent phases. The analysed material was cDNA or gDNA that came from T cells, B-cell-depleted T cells, or PBMCs.

In the original processing: By means of reference gene primer amplification, nucleated cell counts were estimated. Here immunoSEQ multiplex PCR was the method, and the copy in TCRdb shows in-frame clones only, minus some. That table supplies the V and J calls and clone size; D and trimming were determined from the DNA. This sample yields some 450,000 clones, of which 85% to 90% are seen a single time; approximately 0.92% belongs to the top ten. The V call is TRBV7-9, the J call TRBJ1-5; D ambiguous. This TCR came from a man aged 18 to 29 with COVID-19, enrolled during active disease. The material sequenced was peripheral blood. CDR3 sequence: CASSAGNNQPQHF. CDR3 bases: TGTGCCAGCAGCGCGGGGAACAATCAGCCCCAGCATTTT.